This T cell receptor (beta chain) was captured in a study of T-cell reconstitution after alpha-beta-depleted transplantation in children. Study-wide points: Several hundred rapidly expanded clones from non-depleted graft cells reportedly supplied alpha-beta T cells about two months post-transplant. A year had passed since transplant, and T-cell counts and diversity by then came mostly from newly produced T cells. TCRbeta diversity was high at day 60 in some patients (a result of surviving recipient T cells and thymic progenitors).

This clonotype was seen many times. The antigen is undetermined. V gave up 5 bases and J gave up 7 bases; unmatched junction bases: 5. This CDR3 has 12 amino acids. Unique molecular identifiers tagged the TCRbeta library. TCRdb ran MiXCR on the PCR reads and lists one entry per CDR3 protein. The profile shows about 260,000 distinct CDR3 sequences, around a tenth of them singletons. This clonotype was obtained from a male patient aged 2 to 9 who had a stem cell transplant for chronic granulomatous disease, so the T cells may come from the graft donor. The material sequenced was peripheral blood, taken 180 days after TCRalphabeta/CD19-depleted stem cell transplant. The chain joins TRBV12-3 or TRBV12-4 to TRBJ2-7, with 7 bases lining up with TRBD1. In nucleotides, the CDR3 is TGTGCCAGCAGTACGGACAGGAAGGAGCAGTACTTC. Residues: CASSTDRKEQYF.